This TCR beta chain was obtained from a study of shared clonotypes between healthy human individuals. Study details: Donors consisted of two women and a few men between 18 and 49.

Terminally differentiated effector memory CD45RA+ cells were excluded from the naive CD8 cells, which were CD45RO-negative and positively selected for CCR7. V was pared by 7 bases and J by 6 bases, with 27 bases between. The CDR3 runs 17 residues. Per germline, CDR1 LNHDA and CDR2 SQIVND (reference sequence). Some 30,000 T cell genomes (roughly 220 ng DNA) went into each sorted-subset replicate. The repertoire was sequenced with immunoSEQ multiplex PCR; TCRdb's copy has only in-frame clones and lacks some. The sample lists hundreds of thousands of clones; around 96% were seen once. Specimen: naive CD8+ T cells sorted from blood. The clonotype originates from a woman in her 30s in good health. The J gene is TRBJ1-2, the V gene TRBV19, with D hard to call. The CDR3 region has the DNA TGTGCCAGTACTCATGGGGTCTGGCGACGCGAGCAGGATGGCTACACCTTC. Translation: CASTHGVWRREQDGYTF.